This record concerns one T cell receptor beta chain sequence. This sample is drawn from a study of technical replicates of blood from four donors. Produced via immunoSEQ multiplex PCR; TCRdb's table is partial and in-frame only. Seen here are around 83,000 clones, approximately 90% observed once, and the top ten hold more than 0.2%. In germline, CDR1 is SGHRS, CDR2 YFSETQ. The V and J ends lost 4 bases and 0 bases respectively, with 11 bases between them. The CDR3 runs 15 residues. The V and J genes are TRBV5-1 and TRBJ2-1, with a possible D match to TRBD1 (6 bases). The sample consisted of T cells isolated from PBMCs. This TCR derives from a human donor in good health. DNA of the CDR3: TGCGCCAGCAGCCTGGACAGCAGCTCCTACAATGAGCAGTTCTTC. Its protein product is CASSLDSSSYNEQFF.